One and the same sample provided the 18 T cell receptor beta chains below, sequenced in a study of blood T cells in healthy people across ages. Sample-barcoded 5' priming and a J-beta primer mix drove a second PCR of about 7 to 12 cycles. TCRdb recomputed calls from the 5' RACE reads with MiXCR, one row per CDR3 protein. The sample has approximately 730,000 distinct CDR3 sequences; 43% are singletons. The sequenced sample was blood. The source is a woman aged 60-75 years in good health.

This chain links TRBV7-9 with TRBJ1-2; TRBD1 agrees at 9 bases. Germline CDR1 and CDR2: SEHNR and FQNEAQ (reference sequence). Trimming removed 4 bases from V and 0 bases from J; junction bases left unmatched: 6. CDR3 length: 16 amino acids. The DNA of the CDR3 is TGTGCCAGCAGCTACCGGACAGGGGAATCTAACTATGGCTACACCTTC. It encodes CASSYRTGESNYGYTF.

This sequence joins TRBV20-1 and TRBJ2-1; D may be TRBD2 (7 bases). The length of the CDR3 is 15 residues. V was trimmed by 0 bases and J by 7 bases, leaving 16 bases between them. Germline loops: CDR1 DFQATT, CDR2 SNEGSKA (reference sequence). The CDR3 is CSARDTRGGRNEQFF. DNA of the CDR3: TGCAGTGCTAGAGATACGAGGGGGGGCCGTAATGAGCAGTTCTTC.

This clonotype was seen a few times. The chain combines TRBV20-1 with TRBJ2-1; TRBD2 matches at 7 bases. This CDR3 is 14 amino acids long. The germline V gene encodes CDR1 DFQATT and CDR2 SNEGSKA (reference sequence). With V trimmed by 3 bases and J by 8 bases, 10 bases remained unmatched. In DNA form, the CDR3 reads TGCAGTGCTAGTGGGCGGGAGTGGTTGGATGAGCAGTTCTTC. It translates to CSASGREWLDEQFF.

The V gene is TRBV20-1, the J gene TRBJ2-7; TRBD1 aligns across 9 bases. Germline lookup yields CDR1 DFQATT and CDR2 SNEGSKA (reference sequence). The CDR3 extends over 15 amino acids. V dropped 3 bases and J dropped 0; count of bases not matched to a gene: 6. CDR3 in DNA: TGCAGTGCTAGCGGCGGACAGGGGAGCTCCTACGAGCAGTACTTC. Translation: CSASGGQGSSYEQYF.

Here the CDR3 reads CASSQDGTNSPLHF. The CDR3 bases are TGTGCCAGCAGCCAGGACGGTACCAATTCACCCCTCCACTTT. The chain joins TRBV3-1 to TRBJ1-6; D not resolved. The germline gives CDR1 LGHDT, CDR2 YNNKEL (reference sequence). Trimming left V 3 bases short and J 7 bases short, with 10 bases between. This CDR3 comprises 14 residues.

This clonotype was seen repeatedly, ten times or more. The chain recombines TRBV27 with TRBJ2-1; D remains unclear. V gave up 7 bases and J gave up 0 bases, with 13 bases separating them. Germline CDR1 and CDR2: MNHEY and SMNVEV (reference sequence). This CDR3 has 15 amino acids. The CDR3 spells CASKITRSSYNEQFF. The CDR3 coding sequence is TGTGCCAGCAAAATTACTCGGAGCTCCTACAATGAGCAGTTCTTC.

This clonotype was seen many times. The DNA of the CDR3 is TGTGCCAGCAGCCCACAGGGGGCCTACTATGGCTACACCTTC. This gives the protein CASSPQGAYYGYTF. This chain uses TRBV7-2 with TRBJ1-2; TRBD1 agrees at 9 bases. This CDR3 contains 14 residues. Looked up from germline, CDR1 is SGHTA and CDR2 is FQGNSA. Trimming cost V 5 bases and J 3 bases; bases outside gene matches: 4.

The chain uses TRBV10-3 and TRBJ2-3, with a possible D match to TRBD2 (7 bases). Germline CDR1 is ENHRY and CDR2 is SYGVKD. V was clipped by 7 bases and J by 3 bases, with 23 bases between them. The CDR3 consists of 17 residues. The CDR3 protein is CAIKGGDGRSQTDTQYF. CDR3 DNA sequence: TGTGCCATCAAGGGGGGGGACGGGAGGAGTCAGACAGATACGCAGTATTTT.

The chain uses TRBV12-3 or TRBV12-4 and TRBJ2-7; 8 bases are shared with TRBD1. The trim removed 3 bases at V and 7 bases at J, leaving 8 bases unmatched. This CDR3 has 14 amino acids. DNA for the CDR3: TGTGCCAGCAGTTTTAGGTCAGGGGGCCCTGAGCAGTACTTC. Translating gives CASSFRSGGPEQYF.

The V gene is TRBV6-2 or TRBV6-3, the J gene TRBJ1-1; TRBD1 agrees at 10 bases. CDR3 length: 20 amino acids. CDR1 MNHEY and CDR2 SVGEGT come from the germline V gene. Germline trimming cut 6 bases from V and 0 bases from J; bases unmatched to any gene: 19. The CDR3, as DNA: TGTGCCAGCAGCTGGACAGGGGGGTCGAGGTTGGGTCGGGTGAACACTGAAGCTTTCTTT. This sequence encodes CASSWTGGSRLGRVNTEAFF.

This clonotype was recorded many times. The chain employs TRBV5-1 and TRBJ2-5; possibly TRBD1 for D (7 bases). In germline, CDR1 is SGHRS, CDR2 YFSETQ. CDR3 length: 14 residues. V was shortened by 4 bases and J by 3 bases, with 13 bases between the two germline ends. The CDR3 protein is CASSPGGTEETQYF. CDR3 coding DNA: TGCGCCAGCAGCCCGGGCGGGACAGAAGAGACCCAGTACTTC.

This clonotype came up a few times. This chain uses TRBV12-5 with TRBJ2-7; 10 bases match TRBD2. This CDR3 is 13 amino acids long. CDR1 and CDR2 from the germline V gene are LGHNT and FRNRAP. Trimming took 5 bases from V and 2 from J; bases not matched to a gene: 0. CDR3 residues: CASGSGGAYEQYF. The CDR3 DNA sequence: TGTGCTAGTGGTAGCGGGGGGGCCTACGAGCAGTACTTC. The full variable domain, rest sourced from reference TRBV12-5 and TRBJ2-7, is DARVTQTPRHKVTEMGQEVTMRCQPILGHNTVFWYRQTMMQGLELLAYFRNRAPLDDSGMPKDRFSAEMPDATLATLKIQPSEPRDSAVYFCASGSGGAYEQYFGPGTRLTVT.

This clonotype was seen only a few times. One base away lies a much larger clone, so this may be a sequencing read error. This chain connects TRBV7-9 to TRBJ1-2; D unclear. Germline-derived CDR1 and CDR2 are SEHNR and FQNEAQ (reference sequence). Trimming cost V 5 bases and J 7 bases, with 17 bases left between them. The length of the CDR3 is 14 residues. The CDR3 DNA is TGTGCCAGCAGCGATGGGAGCGGGGAGGCTGGCTACACCTTC. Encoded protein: CASSDGSGEAGYTF.

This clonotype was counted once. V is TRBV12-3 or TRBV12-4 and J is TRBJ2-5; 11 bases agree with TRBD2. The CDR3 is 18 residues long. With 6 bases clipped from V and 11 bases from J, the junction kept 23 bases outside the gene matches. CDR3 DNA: TGTGCCAGCAGCCGTCAAATTAAGACTAGCGGGGCCCCCTTGGAGCAGTACTTC. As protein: CASSRQIKTSGAPLEQYF.

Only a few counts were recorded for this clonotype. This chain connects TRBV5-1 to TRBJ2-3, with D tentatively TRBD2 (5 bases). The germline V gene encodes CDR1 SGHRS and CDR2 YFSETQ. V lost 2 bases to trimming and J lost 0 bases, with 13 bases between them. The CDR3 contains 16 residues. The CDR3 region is CASSFAGVASTDTQYF. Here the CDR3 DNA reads TGCGCCAGCAGCTTTGCCGGGGTCGCTAGCACAGATACGCAGTATTTT. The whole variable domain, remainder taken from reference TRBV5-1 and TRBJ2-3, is KAGVTQTPRYLIKTRGQQVTLSCSPISGHRSVSWYQQTPGQGLQFLFEYFSETQRNKGNFPGRFSGRQFSNSRSEMNVSTLELGDSALYLCASSFAGVASTDTQYFGPGTRLTVL.

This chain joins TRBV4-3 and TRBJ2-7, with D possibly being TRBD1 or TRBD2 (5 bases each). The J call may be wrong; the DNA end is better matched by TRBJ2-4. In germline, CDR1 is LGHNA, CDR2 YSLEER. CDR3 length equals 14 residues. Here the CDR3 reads CASSQDNGGNIQYF. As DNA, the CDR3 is TGCGCCAGCAGCCAAGATAATGGGGGAAACATTCAGTACTTC.

As DNA, the CDR3 is TGTGCCAGCAGCACCGTTAGCGGGGGCCCGGGAGATACGCAGTATTTT. Residues: CASSTVSGGPGDTQYF. V usage is TRBV9 and J usage is TRBJ2-3; TRBD2 aligns across 9 bases. V lost 4 bases to trimming and J lost 5 bases; unmatched junction nucleotides: 11. Germline V gene lookup returns CDR1 SGDLS and CDR2 YYNGEE. CDR3 length equals 16 residues.

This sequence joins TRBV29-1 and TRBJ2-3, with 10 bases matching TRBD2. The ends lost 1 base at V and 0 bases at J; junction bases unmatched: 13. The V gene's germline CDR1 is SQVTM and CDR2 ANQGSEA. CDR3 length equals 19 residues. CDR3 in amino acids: CSVEGLAGVDRASTDTQYF. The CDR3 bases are TGCAGCGTTGAAGGCCTAGCGGGAGTAGATAGGGCTAGCACAGATACGCAGTATTTT.